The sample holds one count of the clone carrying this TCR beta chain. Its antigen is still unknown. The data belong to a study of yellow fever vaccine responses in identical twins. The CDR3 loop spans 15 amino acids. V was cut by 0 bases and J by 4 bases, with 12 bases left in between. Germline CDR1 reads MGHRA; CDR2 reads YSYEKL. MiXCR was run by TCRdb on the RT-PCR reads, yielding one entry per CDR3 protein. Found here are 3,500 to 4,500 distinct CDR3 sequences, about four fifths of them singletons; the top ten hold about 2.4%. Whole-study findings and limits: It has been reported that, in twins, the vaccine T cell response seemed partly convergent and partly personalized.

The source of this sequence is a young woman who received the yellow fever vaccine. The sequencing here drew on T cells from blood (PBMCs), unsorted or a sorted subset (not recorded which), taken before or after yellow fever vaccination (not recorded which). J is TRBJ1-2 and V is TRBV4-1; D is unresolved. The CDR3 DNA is TGCGCCAGCAGCCAAGATGGCGGCAGGACCTATGGCTACACCTTC. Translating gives CASSQDGGRTYGYTF.